The present TCR beta chain was sequenced within a study of blood T cells in healthy people across ages. Across the whole study: Template switching captured about one barcoded beta molecule per two T cells.

As regards this clonotype: Its antigen is as yet unknown.

Whenever a sample was processed, at least 6.5 million PBMCs were isolated. The CDR3 runs to 14 residues. From germline, CDR1 is DFQATT and CDR2 SNEGSKA (reference sequence). General study findings and limits: Possibly confounding the expanded clonotype changes was the fact that donor CMV status was unknown.

It was with a sample-barcoded 5' primer and a J-beta primer mix that a second PCR of about 6 to 12 cycles was run. TCRdb passed the 5' RACE reads through MiXCR, listing each CDR3 protein once. The table has about 640,000 distinct CDR3 sequences, about 54% seen once. The clonotype comes from a man aged 55 to 70 in good health. The chain links TRBV20-1 to TRBJ2-7, with a weak D call TRBD2 (5 bases). The DNA end is a closer match to TRBJ2-5, so the J assignment may be wrong. The sample comprised blood. The CDR3 nucleotides read TGCAGTGCTAGCCCCAGTGAGGGCTGGGAGACCCAGTACTTC. This sequence encodes CSASPSEGWETQYF.